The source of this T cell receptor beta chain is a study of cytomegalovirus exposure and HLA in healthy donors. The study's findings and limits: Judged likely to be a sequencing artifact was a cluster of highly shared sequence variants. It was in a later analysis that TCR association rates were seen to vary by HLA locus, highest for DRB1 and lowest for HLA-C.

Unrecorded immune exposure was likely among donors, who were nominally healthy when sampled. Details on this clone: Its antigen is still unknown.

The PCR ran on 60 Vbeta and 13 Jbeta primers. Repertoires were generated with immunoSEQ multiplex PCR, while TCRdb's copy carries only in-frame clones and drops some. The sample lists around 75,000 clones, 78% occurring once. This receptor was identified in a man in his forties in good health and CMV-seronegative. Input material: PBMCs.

Here the CDR3 DNA reads TGCGCCAGCAGCTTGCTGTGGAACACTGAAGCTTTCTTT. It codes for CASSLLWNTEAFF. This rearrangement joins TRBV5-1 to TRBJ1-1; no clear D gene. CDR3 length equals 13 residues. Germline CDR1 and CDR2: SGHRS and YFSETQ. The V end was cut by 1 base, the J end by 1 base, with 5 bases between.